This T cell receptor (beta chain) derives from a study of T cells in Graves' hyperthyroidism and ophthalmopathy. General observations from the study: Ophthalmopathy onset followed model prediction by a median around six months. From stable hyperthyroidism, ophthalmopathy was set apart by a 13 V-J model.

What was amplified from RNA transcripts were TCR beta CDR3 regions. During a first-round RT-PCR of the TCR CDR3, the HTBI primer set was used. TCRdb reanalysed the multiplex PCR reads using MiXCR and keeps one entry per CDR3 protein. The sample carries some 500,000 distinct CDR3 sequences, approximately 15% recorded once. The V end was cut by 10 bases, the J end by 2 bases, with 11 bases between. The germline V gene encodes CDR1 SEHNR and CDR2 FQNEAQ (reference sequence). This CDR3 is 12 amino acids long. These patients, aged 18 to 65, had recently diagnosed hyperthyroidism lasting under 2 months. PBMCs were obtained from 9.5 to 10 ml fresh peripheral blood. This clonotype was found many times. Its target is not known.

The sequence was collected from a woman aged 18-35 years with Graves' hyperthyroidism. The V call is TRBV7-9, the J call TRBJ2-5; no clear D. Sequenced sample: blood. The CDR3 protein is CATNSGQETQYF. As DNA, the CDR3 is TGTGCCACCAATTCAGGACAAGAGACCCAGTACTTC.